The sequence of this T cell receptor beta chain was determined in a study of cytomegalovirus exposure and HLA in healthy donors. The CDR3 consists of 13 residues. Germline-derived CDR1 and CDR2 are GTSNPN and SVGIG (reference sequence). Trimming removed 0 bases at V and 8 bases at J, with 13 bases between. About this clone itself: Its antigen remains unknown.

Study-level points and caveats: Cytomegalovirus association was assigned to about 150 TCR beta chains.

The repertoire was sequenced with immunoSEQ multiplex PCR; TCRdb's copy has only in-frame clones and lacks some. The data hold tens of thousands of clones, with about 93% observed a single time. The chain recombines TRBV30 with TRBJ1-2; unclear D gene. This TCR was recovered from a woman between 18 and 29 years old in good health and CMV-seropositive. The sample taken for sequencing was PBMCs. CDR3 in amino acids: CAWSVGGSGGYTF. CDR3 sequence (DNA): TGTGCCTGGAGTGTCGGAGGGAGTGGGGGCTACACCTTC.